Each of the 19 T cell receptor beta chains below was sequenced from the same sample in a study of T-cell memory formation after mild COVID-19. TCRdb ran MiXCR on the 5' RACE reads and lists one entry per CDR3 protein. The table has around 450,000 distinct CDR3 sequences, roughly a quarter seen once; the top ten hold roughly 9.7%. Sequencing was done on a sample of PBMCs or a T cell subset sorted from them (not recorded which). The receptor set was obtained from an adult woman who had mild COVID-19 (a few samples of this study predate the infection). Cell type and time point are not known.

This chain joins TRBV5-1 and TRBJ2-7, with 12 nucleotides matching TRBD1. Trimming cost V 4 bases and J 7 bases; bases outside gene matches: 6. Germline values: CDR1 SGHRS, CDR2 YFSETQ. CDR3 length: 14 amino acids. CDR3 bases: TGCGCCAGCAGCCCGGGACAGGGGGCGGGAGAGCAGTACTTC. Translating it yields CASSPGQGAGEQYF.

The chain employs TRBV7-3 and TRBJ2-1, with TRBD2 matching 7 bases. The CDR3 has 14 amino acids. The J segment lost 9 bases and the V segment lost 5 bases, leaving 10 bases of the junction unmatched. Germline V gene data show CDR1 as SGHTA and CDR2 as FQGTGA. CDR3 amino acids: CASSLLAGDPEQFF. The CDR3, as DNA: TGTGCCAGCAGCCTACTGGCGGGAGATCCTGAGCAGTTCTTC.

V usage is TRBV12-3 or TRBV12-4 and J usage is TRBJ1-2; D uncertain. The CDR3 length is 14 residues. Deletions cut 2 bases from V and 7 bases from J, with 14 bases between. The CDR3 region has the DNA TGTGCCAGCAGTTTATTGTTGCATACTTCTGGCTACACCTTC. As protein: CASSLLLHTSGYTF.

V is TRBV12-3 or TRBV12-4 and J is TRBJ2-1; 8 bases are a match to TRBD1. V lost 6 bases and J lost 0; bases outside the gene matches: 4. The CDR3 runs 15 residues. The CDR3 loop reads CASRIGTGSYNEQFF. The CDR3 bases are TGTGCCAGCAGGATAGGGACAGGCTCCTACAATGAGCAGTTCTTC.

This clonotype has only a few counts. The rearrangement joins TRBV7-2 to TRBJ2-7; 8 bases match TRBD1. J lost 4 bases, V lost 0 bases, and 2 bases had no gene match. The CDR3 runs 14 residues. Germline V gives CDR1 SGHTA, CDR2 FQGNSA. Here the CDR3 DNA reads TGTGCCAGCAGCTTAGCGACAGGGGATTACGAGCAGTACTTC. Encoded protein: CASSLATGDYEQYF.

Ten or more counts support this clonotype. The chain recombines TRBV12-3 or TRBV12-4 with TRBJ2-1, with D possibly being TRBD1 (7 bases). This CDR3 spans 16 amino acids. Trimming left V 6 bases short and J 2 bases short, with 17 bases between. The CDR3 bases are TGTGCCAGCAGCCACGAGACAGGGAGGACCTACAATGAGCAGTTCTTC. Amino acids: CASSHETGRTYNEQFF.

This clonotype was seen more than once but under ten times. V and J are TRBV7-9 and TRBJ2-1; 8 bases agree with TRBD1. This CDR3 spans 15 amino acids. The germline CDR1 and CDR2 sequences are SEHNR and FQNEAQ (reference sequence). Unmatched junction bases numbered 6, after V lost 7 bases and J lost 1 base. The CDR3 nucleotides are TGTGCCAGCACCGAGGGACAGGTATCCTACAATGAGCAGTTCTTC. Encoded protein: CASTEGQVSYNEQFF. The complete variable domain, with remaining parts taken from reference TRBV7-9 and TRBJ2-1, reads DTGVSQNPRHKITKRGQNVTFRCDPISEHNRLYWYRQTLGQGPEFLTYFQNEAQLEKSRLLSDRFSAERPKGSFSTLEIQRTEQGDSAMYLCASTEGQVSYNEQFFGPGTRLTVL.

Here the CDR3 reads CASSQYGQGSIGELFF. Written as DNA, the CDR3 is TGTGCCAGCAGCCAATATGGACAGGGGAGTATCGGGGAGCTGTTTTTT. V gene TRBV14 combines with J gene TRBJ2-2; TRBD1 matches at 9 bases. Losses at the gene ends were 2 bases for V and 7 bases for J; bases not matched to a gene: 8. Germline CDR1 is SGHDN and CDR2 is FVKESK. The CDR3 loop spans 16 amino acids.

This clonotype has only a few counts. V gene TRBV7-2 combines with J gene TRBJ2-2; 10 bases map to TRBD2. The J segment lost 6 bases and the V segment lost 6 bases, leaving 4 bases of the junction unmatched. Germline CDR1 reads SGHTA; CDR2 reads FQGNSA. The CDR3 is made up of 14 amino acids. The chain's CDR3 is CASRPSGSSGELFF. CDR3 DNA: TGTGCCAGCAGGCCTAGCGGGAGTTCCGGGGAGCTGTTTTTT. Full variable domain (outside the CDR3, taken from reference TRBV7-2 and TRBJ2-2): GAGVSQSPSNKVTEKGKDVELRCDPISGHTALYWYRQSLGQGLEFLIYFQGNSAPDKSGLPSDRFSAERTGGSVSTLTIQRTQQEDSAVYLCASRPSGSSGELFFGEGSRLTVL.

The chain joins TRBV29-1 to TRBJ2-1, with D possibly being TRBD1 (5 bases). The V gene's germline CDR1 is SQVTM and CDR2 ANQGSEA. Deletions cut 4 bases from V and 8 bases from J, with 15 bases between. CDR3 length: 13 amino acids. The CDR3 DNA reads TGCAGCGTTGGAAACGCGTGGGGCGATGAGCAGTTCTTC. Protein product: CSVGNAWGDEQFF.

In this sample, this clonotype turned up a few times. The rearrangement uses TRBV5-1 and TRBJ2-2; 8 nucleotides agree with TRBD1. Germline V gene sequence: CDR1 SGHRS, CDR2 YFSETQ. This CDR3 is built from 16 residues. V dropped 4 bases and J dropped 6; count of bases not matched to a gene: 11. The CDR3 region is CASSIDRGVGAGELFF. CDR3 coding DNA: TGCGCCAGCAGCATCGACAGGGGCGTAGGGGCCGGGGAGCTGTTTTTT.

The chain recombines TRBV6-5 with TRBJ2-3; D may correspond to TRBD1 or TRBD2 (5 bases each). CDR1 is MNHEY, CDR2 SVGAGI, per germline. The germline V and J ends were trimmed by 4 bases and 5 bases, with 16 bases remaining between them. CDR3 length: 15 amino acids. This chain's CDR3 is CASSSWDVGGDTQYF. The CDR3 region has the DNA TGTGCCAGCAGTTCCTGGGACGTGGGTGGAGATACGCAGTATTTT.

In its sample, this clonotype was seen a few times. The chain has TRBV7-9 and TRBJ2-5, with 8 bases lining up with TRBD2. V dropped 5 bases and J dropped 1; count of bases not matched to a gene: 9. Germline loops: CDR1 SEHNR, CDR2 FQNEAQ (reference sequence). The CDR3 extends over 16 amino acids. CDR3 amino acids: CASSPVAAGVQETQYF. Written as DNA, the CDR3 is TGTGCCAGCAGCCCCGTGGCAGCGGGGGTCCAAGAGACCCAGTACTTC.

This clonotype was picked up a small number of times. V and J are TRBV11-2 and TRBJ2-5; D is unresolved. Trimming took off 5 bases at V and 0 bases at J, with 10 bases between the two ends. The CDR3 covers 14 residues. Germline V gene lookup returns CDR1 SGHAT and CDR2 FQNNGV. CDR3 loop: CASSLRAYQETQYF. The CDR3 nucleotides read TGTGCCAGCAGCCTAAGAGCGTACCAAGAGACCCAGTACTTC.

The chain carries TRBV20-1 and TRBJ1-4; D ambiguous. The germline CDR1 and CDR2 sequences are DFQATT and SNEGSKA (reference sequence). The V and J ends lost 4 bases and 5 bases respectively, with 14 bases between them. The CDR3 runs to 14 residues. The CDR3 sequence is CSAKNWFANEKLFF. The CDR3 DNA reads as TGCAGTGCTAAAAATTGGTTTGCAAATGAAAAACTGTTTTTT.

This sequence joins TRBV28 and TRBJ2-1; D possibly corresponds to TRBD2 (6 bases). V was trimmed by 5 bases and J by 0 bases, leaving 11 bases between them. The germline gives CDR1 MDHEN, CDR2 SYDVKM. This CDR3 is built from 15 residues. DNA of the CDR3: TGTGCCAGCAGTCTTACGGGAGCCTCCTACAATGAGCAGTTCTTC. The encoded protein is CASSLTGASYNEQFF.

The chain combines TRBV7-6 with TRBJ1-6; D is ambiguous. The V end lost 1 base, the J end lost 16 bases, and 8 bases lay between the germline ends. Germline CDR1 and CDR2: SGHVS and FNYEAQ. This CDR3 is 11 amino acids long. The CDR3 protein is CASSLGGRLHF. CDR3 in DNA: TGTGCCAGCAGCTTAGGTGGCCGACTCCACTTT.

This clonotype was detected many times. V gene TRBV7-9 combines with J gene TRBJ1-2; possibly TRBD1 for D (5 bases). CDR1 SEHNR and CDR2 FQNEAQ come from the germline V gene (reference sequence). Trimming shortened V by 5 bases and J by 4 bases, and 20 bases separated the two germline ends. The CDR3 runs to 16 residues. This CDR3 reads CASSKLAGQEFYGYTF. CDR3 nucleotides: TGTGCCAGCAGCAAACTTGCAGGGCAAGAATTCTATGGCTACACCTTC.

This clonotype has a handful of counts. The V call is TRBV12-3 or TRBV12-4, the J call TRBJ1-5; 12 bases fit TRBD1. There are 17 residues in the CDR3. With 5 bases clipped from V and 7 bases from J, the junction kept 12 bases outside the gene matches. The CDR3 DNA sequence: TGTGCCAGCAGTCCGGGGCCGGGACAGGGGGCTGGACAGCCCCAGCATTTT. Translation gives CASSPGPGQGAGQPQHF.